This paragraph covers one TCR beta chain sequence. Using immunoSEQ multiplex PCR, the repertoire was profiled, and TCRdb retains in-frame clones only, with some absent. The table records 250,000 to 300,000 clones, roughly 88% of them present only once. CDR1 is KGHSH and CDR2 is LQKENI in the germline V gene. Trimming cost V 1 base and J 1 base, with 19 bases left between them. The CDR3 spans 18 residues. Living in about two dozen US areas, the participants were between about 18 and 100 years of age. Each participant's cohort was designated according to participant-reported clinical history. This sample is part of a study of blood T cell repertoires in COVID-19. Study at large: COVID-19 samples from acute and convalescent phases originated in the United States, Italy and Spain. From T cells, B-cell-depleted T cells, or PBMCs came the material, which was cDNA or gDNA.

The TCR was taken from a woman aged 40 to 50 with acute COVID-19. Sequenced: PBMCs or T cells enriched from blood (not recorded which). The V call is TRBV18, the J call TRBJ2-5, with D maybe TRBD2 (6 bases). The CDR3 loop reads CASSPRRSGGYSQETQYF. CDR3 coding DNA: TGTGCCAGCTCACCACGACGTTCAGGAGGGTATAGCCAAGAGACCCAGTACTTC.